The rows below give T cell receptor beta chains drawn from one sample of a study of sequential checkpoint blockade in melanoma. Clones were read by immunoSEQ multiplex PCR, and TCRdb kept only the in-frame ones, dropping some. In the table there are about 18,000 clones, approximately 27% of which are singletons. The sample was tumor tissue (inferred from file names), taken from a patient given nivolumab and ipilimumab in sequence. The receptors here all came from a human donor with melanoma. Each CDR3 is given with its conserved first and last residue. The order of the fields is V gene, J gene, clone size, D gene, CDR3 DNA, CDR3 protein. A D gene is named only where the DNA matches it firmly. Size tells how often a clone was seen (once, few, many) or the class of an expanded clone, and some rows leave it out.

>TRBV5-1|TRBJ1-1|-|-
TGCGCCAGCAGTCCCCCGGAGACGGGCCCGAACACTGAAGCTTTCTTT
CASSPPETGPNTEAFF
>TRBV28|TRBJ1-3|-|-
TGTGCCAGCAGGGCAGACAGGAGCGTCTCTGGAAACACCATATATTTT
CASRADRSVSGNTIYF
>TRBV11-3|TRBJ1-5|many|TRBD1
TGTGCCAGCAGCTTGGAGGGGGCAAGCAATCAGCCCCAGCATTTT
CASSLEGASNQPQHF
>TRBV5-1|TRBJ2-6|-|TRBD2
TGCGCCAGCAGCCTTTATCCCCGCGGGGAGGGGAGCTCTGGGGCCAACGTCCTGACTTTC
CASSLYPRGEGSSGANVLTF
>TRBV11-3|TRBJ2-2|-|TRBD2
TGTGCCAGCAGCCCTAGGGGAGCGGGAGAGGCCGGGGAGCTGTTTTTT
CASSPRGAGEAGELFF
>TRBV28|TRBJ2-7|few|TRBD2
TGTGCCAGCCAGCGGGGGAACTTCTACGAGCAGTACTTC
CASQRGNFYEQYF
>TRBV7-6|TRBJ2-6|-|-
TGTGCCAGCAGCTGGAACTCTGGGGCCAACGTCCTGACTTTC
CASSWNSGANVLTF
>TRBV19|TRBJ2-1|-|-
TGTGCCAGTAGTAAAGGGCCCCCCGCCCACAATGAGCAGTTCTTC
CASSKGPPAHNEQFF
>TRBV18|TRBJ1-5|-|TRBD1
TGTGCCAGCTCACTGGGGACAGGAGGAAGCAATCAGCCCCAGCATTTT
CASSLGTGGSNQPQHF
>TRBV6-8|TRBJ1-2|few|-
TGTGCCAGCAGTTACAACCCCAGTGGGGGCAATGGCTACACCTTC
CASSYNPSGGNGYTF
>TRBV11-3|TRBJ1-1|many|-
TGTGCCAGCAGCTCGCCCCCAGCGAACACTGAAGCTTTCTTT
CASSSPPANTEAFF
>TRBV28|TRBJ1-5|few|-
TGTGCCAGCAGTTTAGCAGGGGAGGAGCCCCAGCATTTT
CASSLAGEEPQHF
>TRBV6-8|TRBJ1-1|-|TRBD1
TGTGCCAGCAGTCAACAGGGGGCGACTGAAGCTTTCTTT
CASSQQGATEAFF
>TRBV6-8|TRBJ1-4|few|-
TGTGCCAGCAGTTACCTACAGGGTCCCACTAATGAAAAACTGTTTTTT
CASSYLQGPTNEKLFF
>TRBV7-1|TRBJ2-7|few|-
TGTGCCAGCAGCCCAGATCAGGACTACGAGCAGTACTTC
CASSPDQDYEQYF
>TRBV11-3|TRBJ1-5|many|TRBD1
TGTGCCAGCAGTCCCGCCGGGACAGGGGATCGGCCCCAGCATTTT
CASSPAGTGDRPQHF
>TRBV6-8|TRBJ1-1|few|-
TGTGCCAGCAGTTACTCAGTTATCACTGAAGCTTTCTTT
CASSYSVITEAFF
>TRBV19|TRBJ2-5|few|-
TGTGCCAGTAGTATCCAAGAGACCCAGTACTTC
CASSIQETQYF
>TRBV28|TRBJ2-1|-|-
TGTGCCAGCAGTCCCCAAACAGGCCTAAGCTCCTACAATGAGCAGTTCTTC
CASSPQTGLSSYNEQFF
>TRBV18|TRBJ1-2|-|-
TGTGCCAGCTCACCACCCTTACGATATGGCTACACCTTC
CASSPPLRYGYTF
>TRBV18|TRBJ1-4|-|-
TGTGCCAGCTCACCGGGACATGCTAATGAAAAACTGTTTTTT
CASSPGHANEKLFF
>TRBV14|TRBJ2-1|few|TRBD2
TGTGCCAGCAGCCGATCAACTAGCGGGCTCTACAATGAGCAGTTCTTC
CASSRSTSGLYNEQFF
>TRBV30|TRBJ2-2|-|TRBD2
TGTGCCTGGTCCCGGACTAGCGGGATCGGGGAGCTGTTTTTT
CAWSRTSGIGELFF
>TRBV19|TRBJ2-7|few|-
TGTGCCAGTAGTTATCGGGGGCCTAACGACGAGCAGTACTTC
CASSYRGPNDEQYF
>TRBV28|TRBJ2-2|few|-
TGTGCCAGCAGTTTAACAGCTAACACCGGGGAGCTGTTTTTT
CASSLTANTGELFF
>TRBV12-5|TRBJ2-2|few|-
TGTGCCTTCACCCCTGACGGACCGAACACCGGGGAGCTGTTTTTT
CAFTPDGPNTGELFF
>TRBV18|TRBJ1-1|-|-
TGTGCCAGCTCACCAATCGGGGTCGACACTGAAGCTTTCTTT
CASSPIGVDTEAFF
>TRBV5-1|TRBJ2-3|-|-
TGCGCCAGCAGCTTGGAGGGGTCCACAGATACGCAGTATTTT
CASSLEGSTDTQYF
>TRBV28|TRBJ2-1|few|TRBD2
TGTGCCAGCATCGGGACTAGCGGGATTAGGCAGTTCTTC
CASIGTSGIRQFF
>TRBV29-1|TRBJ2-6|-|-
TGCAGCGTTGAACATAGCTCTGGGGCCAACGTCCTGACTTTC
CSVEHSSGANVLTF
>TRBV11-3|TRBJ1-2|many|TRBD1
TGTGCCAGCAGTCTGACAGGGGGGGACTATGGCTACACCTTC
CASSLTGGDYGYTF
>TRBV30|TRBJ1-2|few|-
TGTGCCTGGAGTCAAGGGAGGGGGTCATGCTATGGCTACACCTTC
CAWSQGRGSCYGYTF
>TRBV11-3|TRBJ2-6|few|-
TGTGCCAGCAGCTTTTTGGGGCCTGGGGCCAACGTCCTGACTTTC
CASSFLGPGANVLTF
>TRBV28|TRBJ2-3|-|-
TGTGCCAGTAGCGGACTCACAGATACGCAGTATTTT
CASSGLTDTQYF
>TRBV5-1|TRBJ2-3|once|TRBD1
TGCGCCAGCAGCTTGGTGGGCAGGGGGCAGTCAGATACGCAGTATTTT
CASSLVGRGQSDTQYF
>TRBV9|TRBJ2-3|few|-
TGTGCCAGCAGCGGATACAGGGCCAGCACAGATACGCAGTATTTT
CASSGYRASTDTQYF
>TRBV11-3|TRBJ2-1|few|TRBD1
TGTGCCAGCAGCTTAGGGGGACAGGCTGTAAGCTCCTACAATGAGCAGTTCTTC
CASSLGGQAVSSYNEQFF
>TRBV18|TRBJ2-2|-|-
TGTGCCAGCTCACCACCGATTAGGGCGGGCACCGGGGAGCTGTTTTTT
CASSPPIRAGTGELFF
>TRBV4-1|TRBJ1-2|-|TRBD1
TGCGCCAGCAGCCAAGTAATTGGACAGGGGATCTATGGCTACACCTTC
CASSQVIGQGIYGYTF
>TRBV28|TRBJ1-4|medium-sized|-
TGTGCCAGCAGGGATCACAGGGATAATGAAAAACTGTTTTTT
CASRDHRDNEKLFF
>TRBV12-5|TRBJ2-7|-|-
TGTGCCAGCACCAACCGGGGGGCGGGAGTCTACGAGCAGTACTTC
CASTNRGAGVYEQYF
>TRBV29-1|TRBJ2-5|-|TRBD2
TGCAGCGTTGGGGGGGAGGGAAACCAAGAGACCCAGTACTTC
CSVGGEGNQETQYF
>TRBV11-3|TRBJ2-5|few|TRBD2
TGTGCCAGCAGCTTATTTGGACTAGCGGGGGCCAACCAAGAGACCCAGTACTTC
CASSLFGLAGANQETQYF
>TRBV19|TRBJ2-1|-|TRBD2
TGTGCCAGTAGTATAGATCCCGGACTAGCGGGGGGGCGGAATGAGCAGTTCTTC
CASSIDPGLAGGRNEQFF
>TRBV7-1|TRBJ2-7|few|-
TGTGCCAGCAGCTTAGCCACAAACTACGAGCAGTACTTC
CASSLATNYEQYF